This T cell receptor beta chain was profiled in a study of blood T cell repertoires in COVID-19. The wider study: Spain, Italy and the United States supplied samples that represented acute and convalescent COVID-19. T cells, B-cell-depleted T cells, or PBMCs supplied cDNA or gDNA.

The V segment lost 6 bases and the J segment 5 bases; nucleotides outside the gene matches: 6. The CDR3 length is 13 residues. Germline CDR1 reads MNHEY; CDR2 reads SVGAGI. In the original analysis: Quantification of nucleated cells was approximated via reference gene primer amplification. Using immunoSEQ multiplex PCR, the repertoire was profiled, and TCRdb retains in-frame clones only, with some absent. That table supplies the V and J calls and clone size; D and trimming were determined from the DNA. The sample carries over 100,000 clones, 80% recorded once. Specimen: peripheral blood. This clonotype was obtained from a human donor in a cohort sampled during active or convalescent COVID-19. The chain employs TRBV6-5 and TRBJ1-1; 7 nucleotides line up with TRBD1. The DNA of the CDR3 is TGTGCCAGCAGCGACAGGGAGGAGACTGAAGCTTTCTTT. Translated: CASSDREETEAFF.